Reported below is one T cell receptor (beta chain). The data were taken from a study of response to subunit inactivated influenza vaccine. The V and J ends lost 6 bases and 9 bases, in that order; junction bases with no gene match: 6. Germline V lookup: CDR1 SGHTA, CDR2 FQGNSA. CDR3 length: 15 amino acids. TCRdb independently ran MiXCR on the RT-PCR reads; one entry per CDR3 protein. The sample shows around 480,000 distinct CDR3 sequences, approximately 15% of them seen only once. The sample in question was CD4+ T cells sorted from PBMCs, obtained roughly 24 months after vaccination. The V gene is TRBV7-2, the J gene TRBJ2-1; 15 bases map to TRBD2. The origin of this receptor is a man aged 45 to 70 who received an inactivated influenza vaccine. The CDR3 nucleotides read TGTGCCAGCAGTTTAAGGACTAGCGGGGGGGGTGAGCAGTTCTTC. Encoded protein: CASSLRTSGGGEQFF.